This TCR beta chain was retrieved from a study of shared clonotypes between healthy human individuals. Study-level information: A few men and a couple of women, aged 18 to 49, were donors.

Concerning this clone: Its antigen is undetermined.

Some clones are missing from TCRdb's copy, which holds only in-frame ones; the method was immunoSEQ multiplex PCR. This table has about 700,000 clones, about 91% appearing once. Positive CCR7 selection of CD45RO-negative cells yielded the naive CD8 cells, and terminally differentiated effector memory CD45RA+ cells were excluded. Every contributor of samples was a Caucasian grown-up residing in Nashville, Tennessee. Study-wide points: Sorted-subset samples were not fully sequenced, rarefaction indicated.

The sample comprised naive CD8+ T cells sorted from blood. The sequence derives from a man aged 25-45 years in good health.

This CDR3 reads CASSERGPRSSYNEQFF. DNA for the CDR3: TGTGCCAGCAGTGAAAGGGGCCCCAGAAGCTCGTACAATGAGCAGTTCTTC. The chain is built from TRBV2 and TRBJ2-1; TRBD1 might be the D (5 bases). Germline V gene data show CDR1 as SNHLY and CDR2 as FYNNEI. The CDR3 has 17 residues. Trimming removed 2 bases from V and 4 bases from J, with 18 bases in between.